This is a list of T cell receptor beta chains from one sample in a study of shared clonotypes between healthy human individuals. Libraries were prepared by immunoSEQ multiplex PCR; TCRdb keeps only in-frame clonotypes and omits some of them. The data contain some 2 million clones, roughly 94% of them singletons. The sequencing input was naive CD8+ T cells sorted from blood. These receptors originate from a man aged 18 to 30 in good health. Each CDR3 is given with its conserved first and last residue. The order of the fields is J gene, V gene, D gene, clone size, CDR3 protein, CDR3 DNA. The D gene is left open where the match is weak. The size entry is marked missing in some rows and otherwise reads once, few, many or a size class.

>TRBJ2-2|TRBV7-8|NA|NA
CASSLARYRELFF
TGTGCCAGCAGCTTGGCTAGATACCGGGAGCTGTTTTTT
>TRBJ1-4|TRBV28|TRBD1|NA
CASSLPGGEEDEKLFF
TGTGCCAGCAGTCTCCCAGGGGGAGAAGAAGATGAAAAACTGTTTTTT
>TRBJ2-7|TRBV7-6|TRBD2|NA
CASSLAAGGPLNEQYF
TGTGCCAGCAGCTTAGCGGCGGGAGGTCCCCTGAACGAGCAGTACTTC
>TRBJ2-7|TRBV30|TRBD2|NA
CAWSVGTSGYEQYF
TGTGCCTGGAGTGTGGGGACTAGCGGCTACGAGCAGTACTTC
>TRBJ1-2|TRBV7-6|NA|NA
CASSLTRGRLDGYTF
TGTGCCAGCAGCTTAACCCGCGGCAGGTTGGATGGCTACACCTTC
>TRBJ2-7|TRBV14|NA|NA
CASSPGTYEQYF
TGTGCCAGCAGCCCAGGAACCTACGAGCAGTACTTC
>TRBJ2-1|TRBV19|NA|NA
CASSAGPGLNEQFF
TGTGCCAGTAGTGCAGGGCCGGGCCTGAATGAGCAGTTCTTC
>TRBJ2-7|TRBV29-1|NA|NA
CSVQYTITYERYF
TGCAGCGTACAATACACGATTACTTACGAGCGGTACTTC
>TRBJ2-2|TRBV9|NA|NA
CASSVGRDLANTGELFF
TGTGCCAGCAGCGTAGGCAGGGACCTCGCGAACACCGGGGAGCTGTTTTTT
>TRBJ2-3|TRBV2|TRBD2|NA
CASSGLVTSTDTQYF
TGTGCCAGCAGCGGACTAGTAACTAGCACAGATACGCAGTATTTT
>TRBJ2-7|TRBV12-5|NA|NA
CASGLPGGEQYF
TGTGCTAGTGGTTTGCCCGGAGGAGAGCAGTACTTC
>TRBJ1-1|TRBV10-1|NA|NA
CASSDQTNTEAFF
TGCGCCAGCAGTGACCAAACGAACACTGAAGCTTTCTTT
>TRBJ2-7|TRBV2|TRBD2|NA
CASSELTSGFPYEQYF
TGTGCCAGCAGTGAACTGACTAGCGGGTTCCCCTACGAGCAGTACTTC
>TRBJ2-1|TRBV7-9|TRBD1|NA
CASSFGQVGDEQFF
TGTGCCAGCAGCTTCGGACAGGTGGGTGATGAGCAGTTCTTC
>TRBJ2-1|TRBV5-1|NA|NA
CASSLAGEQFF
TGCGCCAGCAGCTTGGCGGGTGAGCAGTTCTTC
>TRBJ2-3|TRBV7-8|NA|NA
CASSLGRPGTDTQYF
TGTGCCAGCAGCTTAGGCCGACCCGGCACAGATACGCAGTATTTT
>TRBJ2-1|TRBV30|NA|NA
CAWSVGGGAADEQFF
TGTGCCTGGAGTGTAGGTGGGGGGGCTGCGGATGAGCAGTTCTTC
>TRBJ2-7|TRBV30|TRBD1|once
CAWSRSPDRGRNEQYF
TGTGCCTGGAGTCGGTCCCCGGACAGGGGGCGGAACGAGCAGTACTTC
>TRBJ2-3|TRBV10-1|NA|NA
CASSESNRENTQYF
TGCGCCAGCAGTGAGTCGAATAGGGAAAATACGCAGTATTTT
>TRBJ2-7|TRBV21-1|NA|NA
CASSKFRGTPRYEQYF
TGTGCCAGCAGCAAATTCAGAGGGACACCGCGCTACGAGCAGTACTTC
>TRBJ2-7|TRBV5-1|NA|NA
CASSSGHNEQYF
TGCGCCAGCAGCTCGGGGCATAACGAGCAGTACTTC
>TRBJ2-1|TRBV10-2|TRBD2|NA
CASSDRAGGLYNEQFF
TGCGCCAGCAGTGACAGAGCGGGAGGCCTCTACAATGAGCAGTTCTTC
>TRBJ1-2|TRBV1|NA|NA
CTSSQDTGTGNYGYTF
TGCACCAGCAGCCAAGATACCGGGACGGGTAACTATGGCTACACCTTC
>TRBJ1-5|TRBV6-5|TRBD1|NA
CASSSDRGGQPQHF
TGTGCCAGCAGCTCAGACAGGGGAGGACAGCCCCAGCATTTT
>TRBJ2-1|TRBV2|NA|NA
CASSLNEQFF
TGTGCCAGCAGTCTTAATGAGCAGTTCTTC
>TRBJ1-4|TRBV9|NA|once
CASSASLDSYNEKLFF
TGTGCCAGCAGCGCTAGCCTAGACAGTTATAATGAAAAACTGTTTTTT
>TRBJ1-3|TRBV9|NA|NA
CASSVMDTSGNTIYF
TGTGCCAGCAGCGTCATGGACACCTCTGGAAACACCATATATTTT
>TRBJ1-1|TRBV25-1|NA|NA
CASSVSTEAFF
TGTGCCAGCAGTGTCTCCACTGAAGCTTTCTTT
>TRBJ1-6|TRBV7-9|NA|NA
CASSLGRELGSPLHF
TGTGCCAGCAGCTTAGGCCGGGAGTTGGGATCACCCCTCCACTTT
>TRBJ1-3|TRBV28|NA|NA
CASSFDAGSGNTIYF
TGTGCCAGCAGTTTCGACGCAGGCTCTGGAAACACCATATATTTT
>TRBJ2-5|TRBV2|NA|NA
CAGTSEVQETQYF
TGTGCCGGAACTTCCGAGGTCCAAGAGACCCAGTACTTC
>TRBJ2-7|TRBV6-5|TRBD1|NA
CASSSGTGVNEQYF
TGTGCCAGCAGCTCCGGGACAGGGGTGAACGAGCAGTACTTC
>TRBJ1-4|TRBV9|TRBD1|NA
CASPRDRETLGEKLFF
TGTGCCAGTCCTAGGGACAGGGAAACCCTCGGTGAAAAACTGTTTTTT
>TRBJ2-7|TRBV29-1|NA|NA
CSVVTAEQYF
TGCAGCGTTGTGACAGCCGAGCAGTACTTC
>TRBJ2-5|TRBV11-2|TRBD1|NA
CASSDTGGWETQYF
TGTGCCAGCAGCGATACAGGGGGTTGGGAGACCCAGTACTTC
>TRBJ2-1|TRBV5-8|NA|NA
CASSLRALEGIYNEQFF
TGTGCCAGCAGCTTGCGCGCTCTAGAGGGGATTTACAATGAGCAGTTCTTC
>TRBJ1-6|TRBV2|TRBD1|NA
CASSVGQGASYNSPLHF
TGTGCCAGCAGTGTAGGACAGGGGGCCTCCTATAATTCACCCCTCCACTTT
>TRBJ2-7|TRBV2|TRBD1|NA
CASRVTGGSYEQYF
TGTGCCAGCAGGGTTACAGGGGGGAGCTACGAGCAGTACTTC
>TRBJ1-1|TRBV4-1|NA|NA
CASSQEGRGSNTEAFF
TGCGCCAGCAGCCAAGAGGGGCGGGGATCGAACACTGAAGCTTTCTTT
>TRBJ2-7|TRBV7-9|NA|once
CASSLGPPSYEQYF
TGTGCCAGCAGCTTGGGGCCGCCTTCCTACGAGCAGTACTTC
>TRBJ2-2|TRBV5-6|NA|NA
CASSPLWGNTGELFF
TGTGCCAGCAGCCCCCTCTGGGGGAACACCGGGGAGCTGTTTTTT
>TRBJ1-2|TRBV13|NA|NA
CASSLAGDNYGYTF
TGTGCCAGCAGCTTAGCAGGGGATAACTATGGCTACACCTTC
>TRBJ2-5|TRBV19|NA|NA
CASSIGSGIQETQYF
TGTGCCAGTAGTATCGGTAGCGGAATCCAAGAGACCCAGTACTTC
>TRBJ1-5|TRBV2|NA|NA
CASSPINQPQHF
TGTGCCAGTAGTCCTATTAATCAGCCCCAGCATTTT
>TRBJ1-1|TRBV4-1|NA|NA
CASSRTENTEAFF
TGCGCCAGCAGTAGGACGGAGAACACTGAAGCTTTCTTT
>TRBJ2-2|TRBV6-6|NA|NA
CASSYSETGELFF
TGTGCCAGCAGTTACTCGGAGACCGGGGAGCTGTTTTTT
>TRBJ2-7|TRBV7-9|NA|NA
CASSLESVFYEQYF
TGTGCCAGCAGCTTAGAATCGGTCTTCTACGAGCAGTACTTC
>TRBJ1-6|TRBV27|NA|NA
CASSLGGAYSPLHF
TGTGCCAGCAGTTTAGGGGGCGCATATTCACCCCTCCACTTT
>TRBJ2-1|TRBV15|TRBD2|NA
CATSTGLAANNEQFF
TGTGCCACCAGCACCGGACTAGCAGCGAACAATGAGCAGTTCTTC
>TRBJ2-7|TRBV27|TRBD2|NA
CASSSSGGGYEQYF
TGTGCCAGCAGTTCTAGCGGGGGTGGGTACGAGCAGTACTTC
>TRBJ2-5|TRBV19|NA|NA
CASSILGGEETQYF
TGTGCCAGTAGTATACTTGGAGGGGAAGAGACCCAGTACTTC
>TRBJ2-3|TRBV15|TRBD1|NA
CATSSTRQGPDTQYF
TGTGCCACCAGCAGTACCCGACAGGGCCCAGATACGCAGTATTTT
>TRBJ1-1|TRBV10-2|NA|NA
CASSNLLMNTEAFF
TGCGCCAGCAGCAACCTACTCATGAACACTGAAGCTTTCTTT
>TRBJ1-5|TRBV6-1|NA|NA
CASSEVALSNQPQHF
TGTGCCAGCAGTGAAGTGGCGCTGAGCAATCAGCCCCAGCATTTT
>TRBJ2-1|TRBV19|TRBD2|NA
CASSIGTSGYNEQFF
TGTGCCAGTAGTATCGGGACTAGCGGCTACAATGAGCAGTTCTTC
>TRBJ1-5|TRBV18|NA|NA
CASSPTGRNQPQHF
TGTGCCAGCTCCCCGACCGGACGCAATCAGCCCCAGCATTTT
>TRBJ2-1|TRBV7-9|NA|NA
CASSRADYNEQFF
TGTGCCAGCAGCCGAGCGGACTACAATGAGCAGTTCTTC
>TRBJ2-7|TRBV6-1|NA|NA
CASRVRGVDEQYF
TGTGCCAGCAGGGTCCGCGGGGTCGACGAGCAGTACTTC
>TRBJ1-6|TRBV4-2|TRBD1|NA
CASSQTTGDSPLHF
TGTGCCAGCAGCCAAACAACAGGGGACTCACCCCTCCACTTT